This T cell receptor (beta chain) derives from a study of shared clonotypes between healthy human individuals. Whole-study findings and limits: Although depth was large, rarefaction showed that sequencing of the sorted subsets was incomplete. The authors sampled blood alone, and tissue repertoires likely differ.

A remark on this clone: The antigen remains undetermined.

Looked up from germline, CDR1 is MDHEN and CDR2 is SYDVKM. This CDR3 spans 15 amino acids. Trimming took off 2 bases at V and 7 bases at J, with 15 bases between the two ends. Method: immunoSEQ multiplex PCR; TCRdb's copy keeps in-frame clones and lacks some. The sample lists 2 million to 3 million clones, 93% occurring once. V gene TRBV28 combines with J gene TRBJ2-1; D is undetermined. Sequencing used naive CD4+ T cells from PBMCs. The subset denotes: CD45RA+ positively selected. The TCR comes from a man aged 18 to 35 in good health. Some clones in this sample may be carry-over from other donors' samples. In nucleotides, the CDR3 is TGTGCCAGCAGTTTACCCACTATGGCCCTTAATGAGCAGTTCTTC. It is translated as CASSLPTMALNEQFF.